These T cell receptor beta chains were read from a single sample in a study of blood T cell repertoires in COVID-19. The assay was immunoSEQ multiplex PCR, and TCRdb's table has in-frame clones only and misses some. The sample records 23,000 or so clones, more than 70% being singletons. Sequenced: peripheral blood. The receptor set was obtained from a human donor with active COVID-19. The donor label of this sample is uncertain. CDR3s include the opening cysteine and the closing phenylalanine or tryptophan. A D gene is named only where the DNA matches it firmly. Expanded clones get a size class; other rows say once, few or many, or leave the size out.

size: .
V: TRBV11-2
J: TRBJ2-5
D: .
CDR3: CASSLRETQYF
DNA: TGTGCCAGCAGCTTACGAGAGACCCAGTACTTC

size: .
V: TRBV6-5
J: TRBJ2-2
D: .
CDR3: CASTNRTSYTGELFF
DNA: TGTGCCAGCACCAATAGGACAAGTTACACCGGGGAGCTGTTTTTT

size: .
V: TRBV27
J: TRBJ2-2
D: .
CDR3: CASSLSRQGFGGELFF
DNA: TGTGCCAGCAGTTTATCAAGGCAGGGATTTGGCGGGGAGCTGTTTTTT

size: .
V: TRBV4-3
J: TRBJ1-2
D: TRBD1
CDR3: CASSQDPLGQGHGYTF
DNA: TGCGCCAGCAGCCAAGATCCCCTTGGACAGGGGCATGGCTACACCTTC

size: .
V: TRBV2
J: TRBJ2-6
D: .
CDR3: CVSGEGANVLTF
DNA: TGTGTCTCAGGGGAAGGGGCCAACGTCCTGACTTTC

size: .
V: TRBV28
J: TRBJ1-3
D: .
CDR3: CASWTASGNTIYF
DNA: TGTGCCAGCTGGACAGCTTCTGGAAACACCATATATTTT

size: .
V: TRBV5-5
J: TRBJ1-3
D: TRBD1
CDR3: CASSRPGTGVNTIYF
DNA: TGTGCCAGCAGCCGACCCGGGACAGGGGTGAACACCATATATTTT

size: .
V: TRBV24-1
J: TRBJ2-5
D: TRBD2
CDR3: CATSDPTSGVEETQYF
DNA: TGTGCCACCAGTGATCCCACTAGCGGGGTTGAGGAGACCCAGTACTTC

size: .
V: TRBV3-1/TRBV3-2
J: TRBJ2-2
D: .
CDR3: CASSQARELFF
DNA: TGTGCCAGCAGCCAGGCCCGGGAGCTGTTTTTT

size: .
V: TRBV24-1
J: TRBJ2-7
D: TRBD1
CDR3: CATSDGWDRGVGDEQYF
DNA: TGTGCCACCAGTGATGGCTGGGACAGGGGAGTTGGTGACGAGCAGTACTTC

size: .
V: TRBV7-6
J: TRBJ2-4
D: TRBD1
CDR3: CASSLEDRGDIQYF
DNA: TGTGCCAGCAGCTTGGAGGACAGGGGGGACATTCAGTACTTC

size: .
V: TRBV4-1
J: TRBJ2-2
D: TRBD1
CDR3: CASSRGQGDTGELFF
DNA: TGCGCCAGCAGCCGAGGACAGGGGGACACCGGGGAGCTGTTTTTT

size: .
V: TRBV5-4
J: TRBJ2-5
D: .
CDR3: CASSGSWDSLQETQYF
DNA: TGTGCCAGCAGCGGTAGTTGGGACTCCCTCCAAGAGACCCAGTACTTC

size: .
V: TRBV18
J: TRBJ1-3
D: .
CDR3: CASSPQPNPSGNTIYF
DNA: TGTGCCAGCTCACCACAACCTAACCCCTCTGGAAACACCATATATTTT

size: few
V: TRBV27
J: TRBJ2-4
D: .
CDR3: CASGGLQGKRHIQYF
DNA: TGTGCCAGCGGGGGTCTACAGGGAAAGAGGCACATTCAGTACTTC

size: few
V: TRBV7-2
J: TRBJ2-6
D: .
CDR3: CASSPHSGPLSGANVLTF
DNA: TGTGCCAGCAGCCCCCACAGCGGCCCCCTCTCTGGGGCCAACGTCCTGACTTTC

size: .
V: TRBV7-2
J: TRBJ1-1
D: .
CDR3: CASSFLVTDTEAFF
DNA: TGTGCCAGCAGCTTCCTCGTCACTGACACTGAAGCTTTCTTT

size: once
V: TRBV19
J: TRBJ2-2
D: TRBD2
CDR3: CASRRAGANTGELFF
DNA: TGTGCCAGTAGGAGGGCGGGAGCTAACACCGGGGAGCTGTTTTTT

size: .
V: TRBV5-1
J: TRBJ2-3
D: TRBD2
CDR3: CASETGTSGGITDTQYF
DNA: TGCGCCAGTGAGACCGGGACTAGCGGGGGAATCACAGATACGCAGTATTTT

size: .
V: TRBV30
J: TRBJ2-7
D: .
CDR3: CAWSVPRTAYEQYF
DNA: TGTGCCTGGAGTGTACCACGAACAGCCTACGAGCAGTACTTC

size: once
V: TRBV5-1
J: TRBJ1-1
D: .
CDR3: CASSQEASFMNTEAFF
DNA: TGCGCCAGCAGCCAGGAGGCCTCTTTTATGAACACTGAAGCTTTCTTT

size: once
V: TRBV2
J: TRBJ2-5
D: .
CDR3: CASRPGTVQETQYF
DNA: TGTGCCAGCAGGCCCGGGACTGTCCAAGAGACCCAGTACTTC

size: .
V: TRBV6-2/TRBV6-3
J: TRBJ2-3
D: .
CDR3: CASSVRITDTQYF
DNA: TGTGCCAGCAGCGTGCGGATCACAGATACGCAGTATTTT

size: .
V: TRBV20-1
J: TRBJ1-3
D: TRBD1
CDR3: CSASPGGNSGNTIYF
DNA: TGCAGTGCTAGTCCAGGGGGGAACTCTGGAAACACCATATATTTT

size: once
V: TRBV6-6
J: TRBJ1-2
D: TRBD1
CDR3: CASSRDRGGLANYGYTF
DNA: TGTGCCAGCAGTCGTGACAGGGGGGGACTAGCTAACTATGGCTACACCTTC

size: once
V: TRBV4-3
J: TRBJ1-2
D: .
CDR3: CASSQDTGNTGYTF
DNA: TGCGCCAGCAGCCAAGATACGGGAAACACAGGCTACACCTTC

size: .
V: TRBV7-8
J: TRBJ2-5
D: .
CDR3: CASSLGQAETQYF
DNA: TGTGCCAGCAGCTTAGGCCAGGCAGAGACCCAGTACTTC

size: once
V: TRBV27
J: TRBJ2-2
D: TRBD1
CDR3: CASRGQGEVPNTGELFF
DNA: TGTGCCAGCAGGGGACAGGGCGAGGTACCGAACACCGGGGAGCTGTTTTTT

size: .
V: TRBV13
J: TRBJ1-4
D: .
CDR3: CASSLGRGPLFF
DNA: TGTGCCAGCAGCTTAGGGCGGGGCCCTCTGTTTTTT

size: few
V: TRBV9
J: TRBJ1-5
D: TRBD1
CDR3: CASSNTGDGNQPQHF
DNA: TGTGCCAGCAGTAACACAGGGGACGGCAATCAGCCCCAGCATTTT

size: once
V: TRBV4-2
J: TRBJ1-1
D: .
CDR3: CASSQDWQAMNTEAFF
DNA: TGTGCCAGCAGCCAAGATTGGCAGGCTATGAACACTGAAGCTTTCTTT

size: .
V: TRBV5-6
J: TRBJ2-3
D: .
CDR3: CASSHWTTTDTQYF
DNA: TGTGCCAGCAGCCACTGGACTACCACAGATACGCAGTATTTT

size: few
V: TRBV6-5
J: TRBJ1-2
D: .
CDR3: CASSYSSAGGYTF
DNA: TGTGCCAGCAGTTACTCATCCGCGGGTGGCTACACCTTC

size: .
V: TRBV5-4
J: TRBJ1-1
D: TRBD1
CDR3: CASSLGTRDRGSEAFF
DNA: TGTGCCAGCAGCTTGGGAACCCGGGACAGGGGATCTGAAGCTTTCTTT

size: few
V: TRBV18
J: TRBJ1-2
D: .
CDR3: CASSPGGDYGYTF
DNA: TGTGCCAGCTCACCAGGAGGAGACTATGGCTACACCTTC

size: .
V: TRBV7-3
J: TRBJ1-1
D: .
CDR3: CASSLTSQMNTEAFF
DNA: TGTGCCAGCAGCTTAACCTCACAGATGAACACTGAAGCTTTCTTT

size: .
V: TRBV5-1
J: TRBJ2-5
D: TRBD2
CDR3: CASSPGSLAAQETQYF
DNA: TGCGCCAGCAGCCCGGGCTCCCTAGCGGCCCAAGAGACCCAGTACTTC

size: .
V: TRBV11-3
J: TRBJ1-1
D: TRBD1
CDR3: CASSASRGQGEAFF
DNA: TGTGCCAGCAGCGCAAGCAGGGGGCAGGGTGAAGCTTTCTTT

size: .
V: TRBV6-1
J: TRBJ1-1
D: .
CDR3: CASSEAAARNTEAFF
DNA: TGTGCCAGCAGTGAAGCGGCGGCTAGGAACACTGAAGCTTTCTTT

size: .
V: TRBV7-9
J: TRBJ2-1
D: TRBD1
CDR3: CASSPRQGARYNEQFF
DNA: TGTGCCAGCAGCCCTCGACAGGGGGCTCGATACAATGAGCAGTTCTTC

size: once
V: TRBV6-1
J: TRBJ1-4
D: .
CDR3: CASRATGMINEKLFF
DNA: TGTGCCAGCAGGGCCACGGGGATGATTAATGAAAAACTGTTTTTT

size: .
V: TRBV29-1
J: TRBJ1-1
D: TRBD1
CDR3: CSVDRQGGSTNTEAFF
DNA: TGCAGCGTAGATAGACAGGGGGGGAGTACGAACACTGAAGCTTTCTTT

size: once
V: TRBV6-5
J: TRBJ1-4
D: .
CDR3: CASSRQLGSEKLFF
DNA: TGTGCCAGCAGTCGACAGCTCGGGAGTGAAAAACTGTTTTTT

size: .
V: TRBV10-3
J: TRBJ2-7
D: TRBD2
CDR3: CAITPEGLASKQYF
DNA: TGTGCCATCACCCCGGAGGGACTAGCTTCTAAGCAGTACTTC

size: .
V: TRBV5-1
J: TRBJ2-7
D: .
CDR3: CASSLVSGRVSSYEQYF
DNA: TGCGCCAGCAGCTTGGTGAGTGGCAGGGTCTCTTCCTACGAGCAGTACTTC

size: once
V: TRBV18
J: TRBJ1-4
D: .
CDR3: CASSPGEKLFF
DNA: TGTGCCAGCTCACCCGGTGAAAAACTGTTTTTT

size: .
V: TRBV24-1
J: TRBJ2-1
D: .
CDR3: CATSDGVNNEQFF
DNA: TGTGCCACCAGTGATGGAGTAAACAATGAGCAGTTCTTC

size: once
V: TRBV2
J: TRBJ2-1
D: TRBD2
CDR3: CASSEVWEGSGNEQFF
DNA: TGTGCCAGCAGTGAGGTATGGGAGGGGTCTGGCAATGAGCAGTTCTTC

size: once
V: TRBV4-2
J: TRBJ2-7
D: .
CDR3: CASSQDQAGSYEQYF
DNA: TGTGCCAGCAGCCAAGATCAGGCGGGGTCCTACGAGCAGTACTTC

size: few
V: TRBV7-3
J: TRBJ1-2
D: .
CDR3: CASRPKAGPNYGYTF
DNA: TGTGCCAGCAGACCAAAGGCAGGGCCTAACTATGGCTACACCTTC

size: .
V: TRBV11-3
J: TRBJ2-7
D: .
CDR3: CASSLGQDSSYEQYF
DNA: TGTGCCAGCAGCTTAGGACAGGACAGCTCCTACGAGCAGTACTTC

size: .
V: TRBV30
J: TRBJ1-1
D: .
CDR3: CAWSPTRVGPEAFF
DNA: TGTGCCTGGAGTCCGACGCGGGTCGGCCCTGAAGCTTTCTTT

size: .
V: TRBV4-1
J: TRBJ2-1
D: .
CDR3: CASSQGPATYNEQFF
DNA: TGCGCCAGCAGCCAAGGCCCAGCGACCTACAATGAGCAGTTCTTC

size: .
V: TRBV19
J: TRBJ1-6
D: .
CDR3: CASRDNRISSYNSPLHF
DNA: TGTGCCAGCCGGGACAATCGAATATCGTCCTATAATTCACCCCTCCACTTT